This T cell receptor beta chain derives from a study of cytomegalovirus exposure and HLA in healthy donors. Regarding the study as a whole: Cytomegalovirus association was assigned to under 200 TCR beta chains. Analyzed later, association rates of TCRs varied across HLA loci, with DRB1 most and HLA-C fewest.

This clone came up a few times. Its antigen is still unknown. The study ran its PCR with 60 Vbeta and 13 Jbeta primers. Sequencing used immunoSEQ multiplex PCR; TCRdb keeps in-frame clones, though not all of them. The repertoire includes about 200,000 clones, around 75% of them detected once, and 1.5% to 2% sits in the top ten. Trimming left V 5 bases short and J 0 bases short, with 9 bases between. This CDR3 spans 15 amino acids. Germline lookup yields CDR1 SGHKS and CDR2 YYEKEE (reference sequence). The receptor comes from a young woman in good health and CMV-seronegative. The chain has TRBV5-5 and TRBJ1-6; D is perhaps TRBD1 (5 bases). What was sequenced was PBMCs. CDR3 protein: CASRTDSSYNSPLHF. Written as DNA, the CDR3 is TGTGCCAGCAGGACTGACAGCTCCTATAATTCACCCCTCCACTTT.